This entry describes one T cell receptor beta chain. It is likely a read error, because the conserved phenylalanine at the end of the CDR3 is missing. CDR3 length equals 15 residues. Trimming at V came to 3 bases and at J to 4 bases, leaving 4 bases not matched to a gene. Germline-derived CDR1 and CDR2 are SGHDT and YYEEEE. The record originates from a study of CDR3 diversity in severe acne. MiXCR, applied by TCRdb to the PCR reads, yields one record per CDR3 protein. The sample gives roughly 79,000 distinct CDR3 sequences, around 54% of which show up once; 11% is in the top ten. Source material: blood. The receptor comes from a male donor with severe acne vulgaris. V gene TRBV5-6 combines with J gene TRBJ2-2; 9 bases align to TRBD1. This CDR3 is CASSWTGVITGELFS. As DNA, the CDR3 is TGTGCCAGCAGCTGGACAGGGGTTATCACCGGGGAGCTGTTTTCT.